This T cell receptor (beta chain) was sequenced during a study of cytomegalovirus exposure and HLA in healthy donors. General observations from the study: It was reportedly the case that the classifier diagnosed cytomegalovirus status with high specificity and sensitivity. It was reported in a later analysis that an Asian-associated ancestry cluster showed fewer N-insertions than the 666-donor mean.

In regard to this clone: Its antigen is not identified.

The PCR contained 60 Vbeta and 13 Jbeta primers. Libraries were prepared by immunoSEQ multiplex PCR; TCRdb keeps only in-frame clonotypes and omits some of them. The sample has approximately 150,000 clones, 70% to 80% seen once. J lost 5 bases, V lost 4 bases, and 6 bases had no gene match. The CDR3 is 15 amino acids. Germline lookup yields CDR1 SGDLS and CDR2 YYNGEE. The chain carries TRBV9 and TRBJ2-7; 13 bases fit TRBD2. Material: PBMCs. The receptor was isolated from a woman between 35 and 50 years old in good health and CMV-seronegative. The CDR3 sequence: CASSPGLAGTHEQYF. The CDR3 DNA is TGTGCCAGCAGCCCGGGACTAGCGGGGACCCACGAGCAGTACTTC.